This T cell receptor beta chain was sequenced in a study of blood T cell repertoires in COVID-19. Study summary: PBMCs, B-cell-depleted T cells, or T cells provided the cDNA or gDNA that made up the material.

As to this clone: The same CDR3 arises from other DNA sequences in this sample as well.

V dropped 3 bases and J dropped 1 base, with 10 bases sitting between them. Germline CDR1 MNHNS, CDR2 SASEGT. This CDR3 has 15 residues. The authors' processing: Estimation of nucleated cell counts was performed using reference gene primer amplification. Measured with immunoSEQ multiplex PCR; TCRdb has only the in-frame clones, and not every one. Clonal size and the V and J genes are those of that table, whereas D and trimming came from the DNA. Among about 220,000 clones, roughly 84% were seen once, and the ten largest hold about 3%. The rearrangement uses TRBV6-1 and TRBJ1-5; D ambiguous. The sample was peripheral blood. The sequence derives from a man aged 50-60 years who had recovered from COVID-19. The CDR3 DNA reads TGTGCCAGCAGTGAGGAGGGTTTGAGCAATCAGCCCCAGCATTTT. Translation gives CASSEEGLSNQPQHF.